The rows below give T cell receptor beta chains drawn from one sample of a study of cytomegalovirus exposure and HLA in healthy donors. Clones were sequenced by immunoSEQ multiplex PCR, and TCRdb holds only the in-frame ones, with some missing. Altogether 80,000 to 95,000 clones are present, around 75% being singletons, with the ten largest covering about 15%. The specimen sequenced was PBMCs. All receptors derive from a middle-aged woman in good health and CMV-seropositive. Both conserved end residues are part of each CDR3. The order of the fields is CDR3 length, J gene, V gene, clone size, CDR3 protein. Clone size is given for some rows only: seen once, a few or many times, or a class if the clone is expanded.

14	TRBJ2-7	TRBV4-2	.	CASSQDGGRNEQYF
16	TRBJ1-1	TRBV9	.	CASSVVTGTGAIEAFF
14	TRBJ2-7	TRBV7-6	.	CASSRSGTGVEQYF
16	TRBJ2-3	TRBV5-1	.	CASSFVGGRGSDTQYF
12	TRBJ1-5	TRBV19	.	CAAGANNQPQHF
12	TRBJ2-5	TRBV19	.	CASTAGGETQYF
14	TRBJ1-5	TRBV5-6	few	CASSFSGSNQPQHF
12	TRBJ1-4	TRBV13	.	CASKGASEKLFF
16	TRBJ2-3	TRBV7-2	.	CASSLSEGSGTDTQYF
15	TRBJ1-1	TRBV14	.	CASSQLTGGATEAFF
15	TRBJ2-1	TRBV19	.	CASSMVAGDYNEQFF
15	TRBJ2-7	TRBV7-2	once	CASSLARESTYEQYF
17	TRBJ2-7	TRBV7-8	.	CASSLERSGGIPYEQYF
15	TRBJ2-1	TRBV5-4	.	CASSLGGEAYNEQFF
15	TRBJ2-1	TRBV9	.	CASSATPTSGAEQFF
12	TRBJ1-2	TRBV16	.	CASSQFLRGYTF